Below, 30 T cell receptor beta chains from the same sample are listed, as sequenced in a study of shared clonotypes between healthy human individuals. Measured with immunoSEQ multiplex PCR; TCRdb has only the in-frame clones, and not every one. The profile shows about 2 million clones, about 95% of them singletons. The naive CD8 fraction comprised CD45RO-negative cells positively selected for CCR7 and excluded terminally differentiated effector memory CD45RA+ cells. Sequences were obtained from naive CD8+ T cells sorted from blood. The receptors originated from a man aged 18 to 29 in good health.

This clone was counted once. Sequence at one end of the junction differs from germline and may be a read error. The chain uses TRBV10-2 and TRBJ2-5; tentatively, D is TRBD1 (6 bases). The germline V gene has CDR1 WSHSY and CDR2 SAAADI. The CDR3 is 12 amino acids. Written as DNA, the CDR3 is TGCGCCAGCAGTGATACCATACTGGACAGCCACTTC. Translating gives CASSDTILDSHF.

Only one count was recorded for this clone. The chain uses TRBV27 and TRBJ2-2; D may be TRBD1 or TRBD2 (5 bases each). The CDR3 contains 17 residues. Germline V gene lookup returns CDR1 MNHEY and CDR2 SMNVEV (reference sequence). V was cut by 4 bases and J by 5 bases, with 20 bases left in between. This CDR3 reads CASSSLEVRGVTGELFF. The CDR3 coding sequence is TGTGCCAGCAGTTCCCTCGAGGTGAGGGGAGTAACCGGGGAGCTGTTTTTT.

Here the CDR3 DNA reads TGTGCCAGCAGCCCGGGACTAGTGGGGATGGGAGATACGCAGTATTTT. The encoded protein is CASSPGLVGMGDTQYF. The rearrangement links TRBV7-3 to TRBJ2-3; 8 bases line up with TRBD2. V lost 5 bases, J lost 5 bases, and 12 bases stayed unmatched. The CDR3 contains 16 residues. CDR1 and CDR2 from the germline V gene are SGHTA and FQGTGA.

This chain uses TRBV13 with TRBJ2-1, with D possibly TRBD1 on 5 matching bases. From germline, CDR1 is PRHDT and CDR2 FYEKMQ (reference sequence). The CDR3 is 16 amino acids. V shed 5 bases and J shed 3 bases, with 17 bases lying between them. CDR3 bases: TGTGCCAGCAGCGCCTCGACAGAGCCATACTACAATGAGCAGTTCTTC. Residues: CASSASTEPYYNEQFF.

This clone was seen only once. CDR3 DNA: TGTGCCAGCAGCATCCGGGACAGGGGGCAGGCCTACGAGCAGTACTTC. Its translation: CASSIRDRGQAYEQYF. V usage is TRBV7-3 and J usage is TRBJ2-7; TRBD1 aligns across 12 bases. The trim removed 5 bases at V and 2 bases at J, leaving 7 bases unmatched. The CDR3 covers 16 residues. Germline V gene sequence: CDR1 SGHTA, CDR2 FQGTGA.

The chain couples TRBV7-9 to TRBJ2-1; D is ambiguous. Trimming took off 5 bases at V and 3 bases at J, with 11 bases between the two ends. CDR1 and CDR2 (germline): SEHNR, FQNEAQ (reference sequence). The CDR3 sequence is 14 residues long. This CDR3 is CASSLPLDYNEQFF. CDR3 sequence (DNA): TGTGCCAGCAGCCTTCCTCTTGACTACAATGAGCAGTTCTTC. The full variable domain, completed using reference TRBV7-9 and TRBJ2-1, is DTGVSQNPRHKITKRGQNVTFRCDPISEHNRLYWYRQTLGQGPEFLTYFQNEAQLEKSRLLSDRFSAERPKGSFSTLEIQRTEQGDSAMYLCASSLPLDYNEQFFGPGTRLTVL.

The V and J genes are TRBV5-4 and TRBJ1-1, with unresolved D. Germline CDR1 is SGHNT and CDR2 is YYREEE (reference sequence). Deletions cut 1 base from V and 6 bases from J, with 10 bases between. The CDR3 length is 13 residues. The CDR3 region is CASSLREAAEAFF. CDR3 coding DNA: TGTGCCAGCAGCTTGAGAGAAGCCGCTGAAGCTTTCTTT.

This CDR3 reads CASSSSYTGELFF. In DNA, the CDR3 is TGTGCCAGCAGCAGTAGCTACACCGGGGAGCTGTTTTTT. This sequence joins TRBV6-1 and TRBJ2-2; unclear D gene. Looked up from germline, CDR1 is MNHNS and CDR2 is SASEGT. The CDR3 is 13 residues long. The V end was cut by 6 bases, the J end by 3 bases, with 8 bases between.

This rearrangement joins TRBV4-1 to TRBJ1-1; a possible D gene is TRBD1 (6 bases). The CDR3 spans 16 residues. Germline values: CDR1 MGHRA, CDR2 YSYEKL. V was shortened by 0 bases and J by 0 bases, with 11 bases between the two germline ends. For the CDR3, the DNA is TGCGCCAGCAGCCAAGAGCAGGGGCTCATGAACACTGAAGCTTTCTTT. Translating gives CASSQEQGLMNTEAFF.

The CDR3: CASSVGVDFLSSYNEQFF. DNA for the CDR3: TGTGCCAGCAGCGTAGGGGTGGACTTCCTGAGCTCCTACAATGAGCAGTTCTTC. The rearrangement links TRBV9 to TRBJ2-1, with D perhaps TRBD2 (5 bases). With 0 bases removed from V and 0 bases from J, the gap between germline ends came to 16 bases. Per germline, CDR1 SGDLS and CDR2 YYNGEE. This CDR3 comprises 18 residues.

The chain uses TRBV12-5 and TRBJ1-2; D remains ambiguous. The CDR3 totals 16 residues. V was clipped by 2 bases and J by 4 bases, with 17 bases between them. Germline CDR1 and CDR2: LGHNT and FRNRAP. In nucleotides, the CDR3 is TGTGCTAGTGGTTTGACCAACCCTACAGAGCTCTATGGCTACACCTTC. Encoded protein: CASGLTNPTELYGYTF.

Remarks on this clone: This sample includes further DNA sequences coding for the same CDR3. The CDR3 is CASSIGSTYEQYF. DNA for the CDR3: TGTGCCAGTAGTATTGGCAGTACCTACGAGCAGTACTTC. The chain couples TRBV19 to TRBJ2-7; D ambiguous. Trimming cost V 3 bases and J 2 bases, with 8 bases left between them. This CDR3 contains 13 residues. In germline, CDR1 is LNHDA, CDR2 SQIVND (reference sequence).

The V and J genes are TRBV29-1 and TRBJ1-2; D perhaps matches TRBD1 (5 bases). This CDR3 region has 13 residues. V was trimmed by 3 bases and J by 2 bases, leaving 10 bases between them. The germline CDR1 and CDR2 sequences are SQVTM and ANQGSEA. The CDR3 DNA is TGCAGCGTTGATCGGGGCGTGAACTATGGCTACACCTTC. Translated: CSVDRGVNYGYTF.

This sequence joins TRBV4-1 and TRBJ2-5, with D possibly matching TRBD2 (5 bases). The CDR3 has 16 residues. Trimming cost V 1 base and J 2 bases, with 14 bases left between them. Germline V gives CDR1 MGHRA, CDR2 YSYEKL. CDR3 loop: CASSQVHVRTQETQYF. CDR3 nucleotides: TGCGCCAGCAGCCAAGTTCATGTTCGGACTCAAGAGACCCAGTACTTC.

Details on this clone: This same CDR3 is encoded by further DNA sequences in the sample. The chain has TRBV7-9 and TRBJ2-7; 8 positions match TRBD1. From germline, CDR1 is SEHNR and CDR2 FQNEAQ (reference sequence). CDR3 length: 14 residues. With V trimmed by 3 bases and J by 5 bases, 6 bases remained unmatched. Here the CDR3 DNA reads TGTGCCAGCAGCTTGGGGACAGGTTCGGACGAGCAGTACTTC. Translating it yields CASSLGTGSDEQYF.

V gene TRBV6-5 combines with J gene TRBJ2-5, with TRBD2 matching 9 bases. The ends lost 0 bases at V and 4 bases at J; junction bases unmatched: 6. Germline V gene data show CDR1 as MNHEY and CDR2 as SVGAGI. The length of the CDR3 is 16 residues. CDR3 nucleotide sequence: TGTGCCAGCAGTTACTCGAAACTAGCGGGCGGAGAGACCCAGTACTTC. It specifies CASSYSKLAGGETQYF.

DNA for the CDR3: TGTGCCAGCAGTTACTCGCTTTACGACAGGGGGCGCGGGCAGTACTTC. Translation gives CASSYSLYDRGRGQYF. The chain is built from TRBV6-6 and TRBJ2-7; 10 bases agree with TRBD1. The CDR3 runs to 16 residues. J was trimmed by 9 bases and V by 0 bases; bases with no gene match: 11. Germline V CDR1 and CDR2: MNHNY, SVGAGI (reference sequence).

This clone was detected once. The chain carries TRBV7-9 and TRBJ2-5; maybe TRBD2 (5 bases). Germline assignment: CDR1 SEHNR and CDR2 FQNEAQ (reference sequence). V gave up 5 bases and J gave up 5 bases, with 15 bases separating them. This CDR3 region has 14 residues. The CDR3 protein is CASSPAYGGETQYF. CDR3 DNA sequence: TGTGCCAGCAGCCCCGCATACGGCGGGGAGACCCAGTACTTC.

Regarding this clone: The same CDR3 also results from other DNA sequences found in this sample. V is TRBV2 and J is TRBJ2-7; 7 nucleotides match TRBD1. Germline loops: CDR1 SNHLY, CDR2 FYNNEI. This CDR3 contains 14 residues. V lost 1 base and J lost 4; bases outside the gene matches: 4. The CDR3 sequence is CASSEGTGDYEQYF. CDR3 nucleotide sequence: TGTGCCAGCAGTGAAGGGACAGGAGATTACGAGCAGTACTTC.

The V call is TRBV30, the J call TRBJ2-7; no definite D call. The CDR3 consists of 14 residues. CDR1 is GTSNPN, CDR2 SVGIG, per germline (reference sequence). The V end lost 2 bases, the J end lost 2 bases, and 13 bases lay between the germline ends. CDR3 sequence: CAWSFSSGAYEQYF. The CDR3 DNA is TGTGCCTGGAGTTTTAGTAGTGGGGCCTACGAGCAGTACTTC.

The DNA for the CDR3 is TGTGCCAGCAGCGAAGACACTCACCAGGAAAAACTGTTTTTT. It encodes CASSEDTHQEKLFF. The chain recombines TRBV7-9 with TRBJ1-4; no reliable D call. Germline CDR1 reads SEHNR; CDR2 reads FQNEAQ (reference sequence). The length of the CDR3 is 14 residues. V was shortened by 5 bases and J by 8 bases, with 15 bases between the two germline ends.

As for this clone: The sample holds other DNA sequences that translate to the same CDR3. V gene TRBV10-1 combines with J gene TRBJ2-1; D uncertain. Trimming cost V 2 bases and J 0 bases, with 5 bases left between them. Germline values: CDR1 WNHNN, CDR2 SYGVQD (reference sequence). This CDR3 has 14 amino acids. As DNA, the CDR3 is TGCGCCAGCAGTGAGCGGAGCTCCTACAATGAGCAGTTCTTC. This sequence encodes CASSERSSYNEQFF.

The V gene is TRBV4-3, the J gene TRBJ2-1; TRBD2 aligns across 7 bases. Germline trimming cut 0 bases from V and 6 bases from J; bases unmatched to any gene: 5. The germline gives CDR1 LGHNA, CDR2 YSLEER. CDR3 length: 15 residues. CDR3 loop: CASSQDRTRGNEQFF. The DNA of the CDR3 is TGCGCCAGCAGCCAAGATAGGACTAGAGGCAATGAGCAGTTCTTC.

The rearrangement joins TRBV11-2 to TRBJ2-5; D is ambiguous. The CDR3 totals 15 residues. Germline assignment: CDR1 SGHAT and CDR2 FQNNGV. V was trimmed by 4 bases and J by 2 bases, leaving 14 bases between them. CDR3 residues: CASSSPRHWQETQYF. The DNA for the CDR3 is TGTGCCAGCAGCTCCCCTCGACACTGGCAAGAGACCCAGTACTTC.

The chain recombines TRBV5-8 with TRBJ1-2, with 7 bases lining up with TRBD1. The CDR3 length is 16 residues. Losses at the gene ends were 4 bases for V and 2 bases for J; bases not matched to a gene: 11. Germline CDR1 SGHTS, CDR2 YDEGEE. CDR3 sequence reads: CASSPDRARANYGYTF. Here the CDR3 DNA reads TGTGCCAGCAGCCCAGACAGGGCCCGCGCAAACTATGGCTACACCTTC.

The V and J genes are TRBV27 and TRBJ2-3, with TRBD2 matching 8 bases. J gave up 2 bases and V 2 bases, and 6 bases lay outside the gene matches. Germline CDR1 reads MNHEY; CDR2 reads SMNVEV (reference sequence). This CDR3 spans 16 amino acids. The CDR3 DNA reads as TGTGCCAGCAGTTTAGGCGGACTAGCCCTCACAGATACGCAGTATTTT. Its translation is CASSLGGLALTDTQYF.

On this clone itself: The same CDR3 is also encoded by other DNA sequences in this sample. The chain joins TRBV5-6 to TRBJ2-3; D unresolved. V was trimmed by 0 bases and J by 5 bases, leaving 7 bases between them. The CDR3 extends over 13 amino acids. Germline V CDR1 and CDR2: SGHDT, YYEEEE. DNA for the CDR3: TGTGCCAGCAGCTTGGAAGGCGGAGATACGCAGTATTTT. This codes for CASSLEGGDTQYF.

The rearrangement uses TRBV7-6 and TRBJ2-7; 7 nucleotides line up with TRBD1. Losses at the gene ends were 1 base for V and 2 bases for J; bases not matched to a gene: 2. Per germline, CDR1 SGHVS and CDR2 FNYEAQ. The CDR3 has 14 amino acids. The CDR3 nucleotides read TGTGCCAGCAGCTTAGAACAGGGGACCTACGAGCAGTACTTC. It encodes CASSLEQGTYEQYF.

This chain connects TRBV30 to TRBJ1-1; 11 positions agree with TRBD1. J gave up 6 bases and V 7 bases, and 1 base lay outside the gene matches. Germline V gene data show CDR1 as GTSNPN and CDR2 as SVGIG (reference sequence). The CDR3 contains 11 residues. The CDR3 nucleotides are TGTGCCTCGGGACAGGGGGCTGAAGCTTTCTTT. Its protein product is CASGQGAEAFF.

J is TRBJ1-2 and V is TRBV12-5; weak D call: TRBD1 (5 bases). The CDR3 covers 13 residues. Germline assignment: CDR1 LGHNT and CDR2 FRNRAP. V was cut by 2 bases and J by 5 bases, with 9 bases left in between. The CDR3 DNA is TGTGCTAGTGGTTTGTCTAGGGGTTATGGCTACACCTTC. It encodes CASGLSRGYGYTF.